This TCR beta chain was documented in a study of patients and donors after allogeneic stem cell transplantation. This clonotype has ten or more counts. TCRdb processed the RT-PCR reads anew with MiXCR; each CDR3 protein has one entry. The data show hundreds of thousands of distinct CDR3 sequences, around 14% seen once. The CDR3 length is 14 residues. Germline V lookup: CDR1 LGHNA, CDR2 YSLEER. J lost 4 bases, V lost 4 bases, and 6 bases had no gene match. The V call is TRBV4-3, the J call TRBJ2-5; the match to TRBD1 covers 7 bases. The receptor comes from a human donor who was either an allogeneic HSCT recipient or a stem cell or donor lymphocyte infusion donor (not recorded which). It is not recorded whose cells these are; they may come from a transplant donor. Sequencing was done on a sample of blood, either unsorted or a sorted T cell fraction (not recorded which). CDR3 protein: CASSLNRGPETQYF. The CDR3 region has the DNA TGCGCCAGCAGCCTTAACAGGGGCCCAGAGACCCAGTACTTC.